These 28 T cell receptor beta chains share one sample of origin, sequenced in a study of breast tumors, draining lymph nodes, adjacent tissues. Axillary draining lymph nodes of breast cancer patients supplied the node samples. Each CDR3 protein is one row after TCRdb ran MiXCR on the multiplex PCR reads. The data hold fewer than 200,000 distinct CDR3 sequences, with 30% to 40% observed a single time. The sample consisted of axillary lymph node tissue. These receptors all stem from a female donor with breast cancer. Some clones in this sample may be carry-over from other donors' samples.

The chain has TRBV5-8 and TRBJ2-1; weak D call: TRBD2 (6 bases). V was cut by 7 bases and J by 4 bases, with 15 bases left in between. The germline V gene encodes CDR1 SGHTS and CDR2 YDEGEE. The CDR3 spans 14 residues. Here the CDR3 reads CASGRRGSYNEQFF. The CDR3 DNA sequence: TGTGCCAGCGGCCGGAGGGGCTCTTACAATGAGCAGTTCTTC.

The table lists this clonotype with many counts. This chain connects TRBV5-1 to TRBJ2-5, with D possibly TRBD2 on 5 matching bases. The V and J ends lost 0 bases and 7 bases respectively, with 13 bases between them. CDR3 size: 14 residues. Germline V gene sequence: CDR1 SGHRS, CDR2 YFSETQ. The CDR3 loop is CASSLESGPTTQYF. In DNA form, the CDR3 reads TGCGCCAGCAGCTTGGAGAGCGGCCCCACGACCCAGTACTTC.

This clonotype was seen ten or more times. The chain is built from TRBV24-1 and TRBJ2-1; D gene ambiguous. The V end was cut by 6 bases, the J end by 3 bases, with 14 bases between. Looked up from germline, CDR1 is KGHDR and CDR2 is SFDVKD. The CDR3 loop spans 15 amino acids. CDR3 nucleotides: TGTGCCACCAGTCTAACTTCGGCCAACTACAATGAGCAGTTCTTC. This codes for CATSLTSANYNEQFF.

This clonotype was recorded at least ten times. This chain uses TRBV11-3 with TRBJ2-1, with D tentatively TRBD1 (6 bases). V dropped 4 bases and J dropped 6 bases, with 10 bases sitting between them. The CDR3 loop spans 13 amino acids. The germline V gene has CDR1 SGHNT and CDR2 YENEEA. CDR3 residues: CASSSEQGNEQFF. The CDR3 DNA is TGTGCCAGCAGCTCGGAACAGGGCAATGAGCAGTTCTTC.

A word on this clonotype: A junction boundary mismatches the germline segment, possibly from a read error. The gene calls are TRBV29-1 and TRBJ1-4; no firm D call. Germline V lookup: CDR1 SQVTM, CDR2 ANQGSEA. This CDR3 contains 15 residues. DNA for the CDR3: TGCAGTGTTGAGAGAAGCGGGAGGACTAATGAAAAACTGTTTTTT. This encodes CSVERSGRTNEKLFF.

This clonotype came up many times. The chain carries TRBV27 and TRBJ1-2; 8 bases map to TRBD1. Germline-derived CDR1 and CDR2 are MNHEY and SMNVEV (reference sequence). V lost 6 bases to trimming and J lost 8 bases; unmatched junction nucleotides: 8. This CDR3 contains 13 residues. CDR3 residues: CASRMDRAGGYTF. For the CDR3, the DNA is TGTGCCAGCAGAATGGACAGGGCAGGCGGCTACACCTTC.

This clonotype appeared a single time. The V and J genes are TRBV20-1 and TRBJ2-7, with 8 bases fitting TRBD2. The CDR3 totals 15 residues. The junction had 9 bases not matched to a gene; V was cut back by 1 base and J by 4 bases. Germline CDR1 reads DFQATT; CDR2 reads SNEGSKA (reference sequence). The CDR3 spells CSARGGGAGVYEQYF. CDR3 in DNA: TGCAGTGCTAGAGGAGGGGGAGCGGGAGTTTACGAGCAGTACTTC.

This clonotype has at least ten counts. This sequence joins TRBV6-5 and TRBJ2-7; 8 bases fit TRBD2. Germline V gene data show CDR1 as MNHEY and CDR2 as SVGAGI. V lost 5 bases, J lost 6 bases, and 12 bases stayed unmatched. The CDR3 loop spans 15 amino acids. The CDR3: CASSRPRAGGSEQYF. The DNA for the CDR3 is TGTGCCAGCAGTCGCCCGCGGGCGGGAGGCTCCGAGCAGTACTTC.

The gene calls are TRBV20-1 and TRBJ2-1, with 9 nucleotides matching TRBD2. Looked up from germline, CDR1 is DFQATT and CDR2 is SNEGSKA (reference sequence). This CDR3 spans 15 amino acids. The V and J ends lost 3 bases and 8 bases, in that order; junction bases with no gene match: 11. The CDR3 bases are TGCAGTGCTAGGGAACTTAGCGGGAGAGGTCATGAGCAGTTCTTC. It specifies CSARELSGRGHEQFF.

This clonotype was found many times. This sequence joins TRBV7-2 and TRBJ2-3; D is uncertain. The CDR3 spans 14 residues. The germline V gene has CDR1 SGHTA and CDR2 FQGNSA. The ends were cut back, 2 bases at V and 9 bases at J, with 15 bases in the middle. CDR3: CASSLLAALDTQYF. For the CDR3, the DNA is TGTGCCAGCAGCTTACTCGCGGCATTGGACACGCAGTATTTT. The entire variable domain, with the rest obtained from reference TRBV7-2 and TRBJ2-3, is as follows: GAGVSQSPSNKVTEKGKDVELRCDPISGHTALYWYRQSLGQGLEFLIYFQGNSAPDKSGLPSDRFSAERTGGSVSTLTIQRTQQEDSAVYLCASSLLAALDTQYFGPGTRLTVL.

This clonotype has a count of ten or more. V usage is TRBV5-1 and J usage is TRBJ2-6; maybe TRBD2 (5 bases). With 5 bases removed from V and 0 bases from J, the gap between germline ends came to 9 bases. This CDR3 comprises 15 residues. Germline CDR1 SGHRS, CDR2 YFSETQ. The CDR3 bases are TGCGCCAGCAGTACGGGGAACTCTGGGGCCAACGTCCTGACTTTC. Protein: CASSTGNSGANVLTF.

At least ten counts were recorded for this clonotype. The rearrangement joins TRBV19 to TRBJ1-3; TRBD1 matches 8 bases. Germline CDR1 is LNHDA and CDR2 is SQIVND (reference sequence). There are 16 residues in the CDR3. J gave up 3 bases and V 6 bases, and 10 bases lay outside the gene matches. The CDR3: CASSLGQGYSGNTIYF. The CDR3, as DNA: TGTGCCAGTAGCCTCGGACAGGGATACAGTGGAAACACCATATATTTT. The entire variable domain, with the rest obtained from reference TRBV19 and TRBJ1-3, is as follows: DGGITQSPKYLFRKEGQNVTLSCEQNLNHDAMYWYRQDPGQGLRLIYYSQIVNDFQKGDIAEGYSVSREKKESFPLTVTSAQKNPTAFYLCASSLGQGYSGNTIYFGEGSWLTVV.

Points on this clonotype: A read error may explain this, as a much larger clone is one base away. The genes are TRBV5-1 and TRBJ1-2; possibly TRBD1 for D (5 bases). This CDR3 contains 15 residues. Germline lookup yields CDR1 SGHRS and CDR2 YFSETQ. The CDR3 DNA follows: TGCGCCCGCAGGGTTGTGGGCCTCGGGCCCTATGGCTACACCTTC. Its translation: CARRVVGLGPYGYTF. Full variable domain (remainder filled in from reference TRBV5-1 and TRBJ1-2): KAGVTQTPRYLIKTRGQQVTLSCSPISGHRSVSWYQQTPGQGLQFLFEYFSETQRNKGNFPGRFSGRQFSNSRSEMNVSTLELGDSALYLCARRVVGLGPYGYTFGSGTRLTVV.

This clonotype was seen many times. The V and J genes are TRBV24-1 and TRBJ2-3; the match to TRBD1 covers 9 bases. The germline V gene has CDR1 KGHDR and CDR2 SFDVKD. V lost 2 bases to trimming and J lost 4 bases; unmatched junction nucleotides: 3. CDR3 length: 15 amino acids. DNA of the CDR3: TGTGCCACCAGTGATTGGGGACAGGGAGCAGATACGCAGTATTTT. Translating it yields CATSDWGQGADTQYF.

This clonotype was counted ten times or more. The chain carries TRBV14 and TRBJ2-1, with a possible D match to TRBD2 (6 bases). Germline V gene lookup returns CDR1 SGHDN and CDR2 FVKESK. The CDR3 has 13 residues. V was trimmed by 5 bases and J by 9 bases, leaving 14 bases between them. CDR3 in amino acids: CASSFRLGGEQFF. Written as DNA, the CDR3 is TGTGCCAGCAGCTTTCGACTAGGCGGTGAGCAGTTCTTC.

This clonotype appeared many times. This chain joins TRBV12-3 or TRBV12-4 and TRBJ1-3, with 7 nucleotides matching TRBD1. The CDR3 spans 15 residues. Trimming at V came to 5 bases and at J to 2 bases, leaving 6 bases not matched to a gene. The chain's CDR3 is CASSQGDSPGNTIYF. CDR3 nucleotides: TGTGCCAGCAGTCAGGGGGACAGTCCTGGAAACACCATATATTTT.

This clonotype has a count of ten or more. The chain employs TRBV6-6 and TRBJ2-5; D is unclear. The germline gives CDR1 MNHNY, CDR2 SVGAGI (reference sequence). This CDR3 region has 16 residues. The V and J ends lost 2 bases and 6 bases respectively, with 19 bases between them. The CDR3 DNA follows: TGTGCCAGCAGTTACAGGATTCCTAGTCCGCCCAAGACCCAGTACTTC. Protein sequence: CASSYRIPSPPKTQYF.

The chain carries TRBV5-6 and TRBJ2-7; 9 positions agree with TRBD1. Matching the DNA end better, TRBJ1-1 makes the J call doubtful. This CDR3 region has 16 residues. The V gene's germline CDR1 is SGHDT and CDR2 YYEEEE. In DNA form, the CDR3 reads TGTGCCAGCAGCCTTGGGGACAGGGCTTCGGGCCTCGGGGCTTTCTTT. It translates to CASSLGDRASGLGAFF.

The DNA of the CDR3 is TGTGCCAGTAATAAGGGGACTAGCACCGGGGAGCTGTTTTTT. Protein: CASNKGTSTGELFF. The chain is built from TRBV19 and TRBJ2-2; 8 bases align to TRBD2. The V gene's germline CDR1 is LNHDA and CDR2 SQIVND (reference sequence). V was pared by 7 bases and J by 4 bases, with 5 bases of the junction left unmatched. The CDR3 is 14 residues long.

Of note for this clonotype: A much larger clone sits a single nucleotide away, making a read error possible. The chain uses TRBV13 and TRBJ2-2, with unresolved D. CDR1 and CDR2 (germline): PRHDT, FYEKMQ (reference sequence). The CDR3 spans 12 residues. V lost 2 bases, J lost 7 bases, and 5 bases lay in between. The CDR3 nucleotides are TGTGCCAGCAGCTTACATCGCGGGGAGCTGTTTTTT. This codes for CASSLHRGELFF.

This clonotype was seen ten or more times. V gene TRBV27 combines with J gene TRBJ2-7, with 7 bases fitting TRBD2. In germline, CDR1 is MNHEY, CDR2 SMNVEV (reference sequence). J lost 5 bases, V lost 5 bases, and 12 bases had no gene match. This CDR3 spans 15 amino acids. The CDR3 reads CASSPPGLPVHEQYF. The CDR3 region has the DNA TGTGCCAGCAGTCCTCCGGGACTACCCGTCCACGAGCAGTACTTC.

About this clonotype: It is unclear where the CDR3 begins or ends on the DNA, so no DNA is shown, and the CDR3 is as TCRdb lists it. The chain uses TRBV25-1 and TRBJ2-3; the D segment call TRBD1 is taken from the table without a DNA check. Counting both end residues, the CDR3 totals 15 amino acids. CDR1 is MGHDK and CDR2 is SYGVNS in the germline V gene. This CDR3 is CASSILGLWGVTQYF.

As regards this clonotype: A much bigger clone sits one base away, suggesting this may be a read error. Here the CDR3 omits its conserved ending phenylalanine or tryptophan, so a read error is the likely source. The CDR3 here is CASSLRLADTDTQYL. CDR3 bases: TGTGCCAGCAGTTTGAGGCTAGCGGACACAGATACGCAGTATCTT. The chain carries TRBV6-2 or TRBV6-3 and TRBJ2-3; 7 bases agree with TRBD2. CDR1 and CDR2 from the germline V gene are MNHEY and SVGEGT. V lost 4 bases and J lost 2; bases outside the gene matches: 6. The CDR3 runs 15 residues.

This clonotype was counted many times. The chain uses TRBV5-1 and TRBJ2-5, with TRBD1 as a possible D gene (5 bases). Deletions cut 0 bases from V and 0 bases from J, with 12 bases between. Germline values: CDR1 SGHRS, CDR2 YFSETQ. CDR3 length: 16 amino acids. The CDR3 DNA follows: TGCGCCAGCAGCTTGGGGCAGGGAACCAACCAAGAGACCCAGTACTTC. It translates to CASSLGQGTNQETQYF.

This clonotype was seen repeatedly, ten times or more. The chain joins TRBV18 to TRBJ2-3; D gene uncertain. Germline lookup yields CDR1 KGHSH and CDR2 LQKENI. The CDR3 spans 13 residues. Trimming took 5 bases from V and 4 from J, leaving 10 bases between them. Written as DNA, the CDR3 is TGTGCCAGCTCAAAACGGCGACCAGATACGCAGTATTTT. This gives the protein CASSKRRPDTQYF.

A note on this clonotype: Mismatch with germline at one junction end may stem from a read error. The chain uses TRBV14 and TRBJ2-4, with unresolved D. Germline CDR1 is SGHDN and CDR2 is FVKESK. The CDR3 sequence is 16 residues long. This CDR3 reads CASSQTGRLAKNIRYF. For the CDR3, the DNA is TGTGCCAGCAGCCAAACCGGACGTTTAGCCAAAAACATTCGGTACTTC. The whole variable domain, filled in from reference TRBV14 and TRBJ2-4, reads EAGVTQFPSHSVIEKGQTVTLRCDPISGHDNLYWYRRVMGKEIKFLLHFVKESKQDESGMPNNRFLAERTGGTYSTLKVQPAELEDSGVYFCASSQTGRLAKNIRYFGAGTRLSVL.

Regarding this clonotype: The junction does not match germline at one end; this may be a read error. The chain recombines TRBV13 with TRBJ2-1; TRBD1 aligns across 10 bases. Germline lookup yields CDR1 PRHDT and CDR2 FYEKMQ (reference sequence). This CDR3 is 15 amino acids long. The CDR3 DNA follows: TGTGCCAGCAGCCAAGGACAGGGGGACTACAATGGGCAGTTCTTC. Protein product: CASSQGQGDYNGQFF.

The gene calls are TRBV4-1 and TRBJ1-3, with D unresolved. This CDR3 region has 16 residues. Germline CDR1 MGHRA, CDR2 YSYEKL. The V end was cut by 1 base, the J end by 4 bases, with 14 bases between. The CDR3 coding sequence is TGCGCCAGCAGCCAAGGATCAGGTCCCATGGGAAACACCATATATTTT. Protein sequence: CASSQGSGPMGNTIYF.